This T cell receptor (beta chain) is from a study of response to subunit inactivated influenza vaccine. MiXCR, run by TCRdb on the RT-PCR reads, gives a single entry per CDR3 protein. The data hold over 400,000 distinct CDR3 sequences, with about a tenth observed a single time. Study results and limitations: With each seasonal influenza vaccination, the authors suggested, few new T cells are recruited.

This clonotype was seen only a few times. The target antigen is unknown. The starting material was PBMCs from blood, obtained about 40 days after vaccination. This TCR derives from a man aged 45 to 65 who received an inactivated influenza vaccine.

CDR3 nucleotides: TGTGCCAGCAGCTTAGAGGAACTAGCGGGGGGGTCCTACGAGCAGTACTTC. Protein sequence: CASSLEELAGGSYEQYF. The J gene is TRBJ2-7, the V gene TRBV11-2; TRBD2 matches at 13 bases. This CDR3 region has 17 residues. Germline values: CDR1 SGHAT, CDR2 FQNNGV. V dropped 0 bases and J dropped 1; count of bases not matched to a gene: 3.